Listed below are T cell receptor beta chains from one sample, sequenced in a study of CD8+ T cells in alopecia areata. Assay used: immunoSEQ multiplex PCR; TCRdb lists only in-frame clones, some missing. The sample yields roughly 200,000 clones, 40% to 65% seen once. The sample here was CD8+ T cells sorted from blood, taken at week 24, from a patient treated with tofacitinib. Receptors originate from a human donor with alopecia areata. CDR3s include the opening cysteine and the closing phenylalanine or tryptophan. Not all rows give a size; the values are once, few, many and, for expanded clones, a class.

size: NA
J: TRBJ1-2
V: TRBV29-1
CDR3: CSVTSDYGYTF

size: NA
J: TRBJ1-2
V: TRBV5-1
CDR3: CASSLEELAGYTF

size: NA
J: TRBJ1-1
V: TRBV29-1
CDR3: CSVEGGGTNEAFF

size: NA
J: TRBJ1-1
V: TRBV29-1
CDR3: CSVEDSWEGDTEAFF

size: few
J: TRBJ2-7
V: TRBV13
CDR3: CASSLGTGAYEQYF

size: NA
J: TRBJ2-2
V: TRBV7-3
CDR3: CASSLGQDGTGELFF

size: few
J: TRBJ1-1
V: TRBV7-8
CDR3: CASSSHYGNTEAFF

size: NA
J: TRBJ1-1
V: TRBV4-3
CDR3: CASSQDAANTEAFF

size: NA
J: TRBJ1-2
V: TRBV4-1
CDR3: CASSQGDRGRGGYTF

size: few
J: TRBJ2-5
V: TRBV29-1
CDR3: CSVEGDSIKETQYF

size: few
J: TRBJ2-7
V: TRBV10-3
CDR3: CAIRSPGAYEQYF

size: NA
J: TRBJ2-2
V: TRBV4-3
CDR3: CASSQVYPSRAGELFF

size: NA
J: TRBJ2-7
V: TRBV29-1
CDR3: CSVHSLDRPYEQYF

size: few
J: TRBJ1-1
V: TRBV4-1
CDR3: CASSQDPTGDTEAFF

size: NA
J: TRBJ1-5
V: TRBV4-1
CDR3: CASSLDRGHLQPQHF

size: NA
J: TRBJ2-6
V: TRBV7-3
CDR3: CASSLAGTGANVLTF

size: NA
J: TRBJ1-6
V: TRBV27
CDR3: CASRQGEGNSPLHF

size: NA
J: TRBJ2-3
V: TRBV2
CDR3: CASRLAGATDTQYF

size: NA
J: TRBJ2-2
V: TRBV6-5
CDR3: CASAQSPITGELFF

size: NA
J: TRBJ2-3
V: TRBV2
CDR3: CASSELSGSTDTQYF

size: NA
J: TRBJ2-5
V: TRBV5-6
CDR3: CASSLAWAGSETQYF

size: NA
J: TRBJ2-2
V: TRBV7-6
CDR3: CASSLFLDANTGELFF

size: NA
J: TRBJ1-2
V: TRBV2
CDR3: CASISTNYGYTF

size: few
J: TRBJ1-2
V: TRBV29-1
CDR3: CSVLGQGFGGYTF

size: NA
J: TRBJ2-6
V: TRBV5-5
CDR3: CASSFRDRGSGANVLTF

size: few
J: TRBJ2-1
V: TRBV5-6
CDR3: CASSPGGAGYNEQFF

size: few
J: TRBJ2-3
V: TRBV19
CDR3: CASSKFPRDTQYF

size: NA
J: TRBJ1-5
V: TRBV7-9
CDR3: CASSLGVMGEVLSQPQHF